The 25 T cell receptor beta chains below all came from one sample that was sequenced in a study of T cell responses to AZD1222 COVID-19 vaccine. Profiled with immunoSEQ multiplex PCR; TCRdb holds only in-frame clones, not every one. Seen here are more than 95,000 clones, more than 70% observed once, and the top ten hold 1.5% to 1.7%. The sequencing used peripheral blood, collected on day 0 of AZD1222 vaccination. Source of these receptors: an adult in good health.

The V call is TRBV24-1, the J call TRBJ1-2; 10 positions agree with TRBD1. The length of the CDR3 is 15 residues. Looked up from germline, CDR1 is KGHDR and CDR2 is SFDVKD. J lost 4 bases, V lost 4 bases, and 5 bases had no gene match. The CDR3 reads CATSDGTGEGYGYTF. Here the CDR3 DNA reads TGTGCCACCAGTGACGGGACAGGGGAAGGCTATGGCTACACCTTC.

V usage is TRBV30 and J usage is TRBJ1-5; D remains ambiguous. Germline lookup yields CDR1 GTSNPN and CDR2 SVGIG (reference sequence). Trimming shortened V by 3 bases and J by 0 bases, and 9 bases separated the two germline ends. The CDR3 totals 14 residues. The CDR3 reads CAWSPGSSNQPQHF. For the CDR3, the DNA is TGTGCCTGGAGCCCGGGTTCTAGCAATCAGCCCCAGCATTTT.

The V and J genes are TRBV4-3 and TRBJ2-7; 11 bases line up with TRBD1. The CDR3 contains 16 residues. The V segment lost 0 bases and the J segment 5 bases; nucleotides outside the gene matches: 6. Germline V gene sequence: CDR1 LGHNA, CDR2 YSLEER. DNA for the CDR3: TGCGCCAGCAGCCAAGATTTAGGGACAGGGGGAGACGAGCAGTACTTC. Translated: CASSQDLGTGGDEQYF.

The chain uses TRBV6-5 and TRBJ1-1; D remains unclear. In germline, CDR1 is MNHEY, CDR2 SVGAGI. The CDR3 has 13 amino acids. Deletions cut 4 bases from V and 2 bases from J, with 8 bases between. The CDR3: CASSLGTNTEAFF. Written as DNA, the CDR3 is TGTGCCAGCAGTTTGGGTACCAACACTGAAGCTTTCTTT.

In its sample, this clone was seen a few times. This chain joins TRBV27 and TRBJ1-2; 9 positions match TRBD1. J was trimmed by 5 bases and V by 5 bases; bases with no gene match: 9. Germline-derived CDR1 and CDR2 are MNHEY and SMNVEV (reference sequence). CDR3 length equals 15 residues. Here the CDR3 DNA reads TGTGCCAGCAGTCCCAACAGGGGGCTAAGTTATGGCTACACCTTC. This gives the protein CASSPNRGLSYGYTF.

DNA of the CDR3: TGTGCCAGCACGAATTACAGGGACACTGAAGCTTTCTTT. The encoded protein is CASTNYRDTEAFF. The chain links TRBV6-5 to TRBJ1-1, with D possibly TRBD1 on 6 matching bases. CDR3 length: 13 residues. Germline values: CDR1 MNHEY, CDR2 SVGAGI. Trimming took off 7 bases at V and 3 bases at J, with 12 bases between the two ends.

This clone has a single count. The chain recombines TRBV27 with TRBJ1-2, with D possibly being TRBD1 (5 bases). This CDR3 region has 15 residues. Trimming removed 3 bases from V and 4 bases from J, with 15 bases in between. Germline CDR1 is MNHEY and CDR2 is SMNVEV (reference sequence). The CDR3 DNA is TGTGCCAGCAGTTTGCAGGGAAGGTTACTCTATGGCTACACCTTC. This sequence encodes CASSLQGRLLYGYTF.

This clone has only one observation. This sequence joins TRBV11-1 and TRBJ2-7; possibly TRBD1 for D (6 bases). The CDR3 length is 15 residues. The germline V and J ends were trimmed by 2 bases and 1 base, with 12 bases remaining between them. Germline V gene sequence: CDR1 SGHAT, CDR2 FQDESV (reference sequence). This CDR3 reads CASSLQAGESYEQYF. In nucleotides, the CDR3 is TGTGCCAGCAGCTTACAGGCAGGGGAATCCTACGAGCAGTACTTC.

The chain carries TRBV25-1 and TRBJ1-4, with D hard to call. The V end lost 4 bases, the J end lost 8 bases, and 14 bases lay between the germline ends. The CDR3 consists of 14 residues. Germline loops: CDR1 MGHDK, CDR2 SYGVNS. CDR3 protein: CASSGEGLWEKLFF. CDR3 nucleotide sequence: TGTGCCAGCAGTGGGGAAGGACTTTGGGAAAAACTGTTTTTT.

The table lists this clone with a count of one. The CDR3, as DNA: TGTGCCAGCAGCTCATCTTATGGGAGCTATCAGCCCCAGCATTTT. This gives the protein CASSSSYGSYQPQHF. The V and J genes are TRBV7-2 and TRBJ1-5; no definite D call. This CDR3 has 15 residues. V was clipped by 4 bases and J by 5 bases, with 15 bases between them. CDR1 and CDR2 (germline): SGHTA, FQGNSA.

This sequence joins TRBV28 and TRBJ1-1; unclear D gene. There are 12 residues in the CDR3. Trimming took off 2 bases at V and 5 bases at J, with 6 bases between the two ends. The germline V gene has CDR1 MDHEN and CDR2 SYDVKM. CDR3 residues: CASSLIRTEAFF. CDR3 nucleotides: TGTGCCAGCAGTTTAATTAGGACTGAAGCTTTCTTT.

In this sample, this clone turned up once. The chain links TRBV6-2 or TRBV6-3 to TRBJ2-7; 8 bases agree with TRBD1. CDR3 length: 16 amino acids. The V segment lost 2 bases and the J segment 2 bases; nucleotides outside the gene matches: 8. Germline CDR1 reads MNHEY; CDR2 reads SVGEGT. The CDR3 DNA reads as TGTGCCAGCAGTTACACCGACAGGGGACATACCTACGAGCAGTACTTC. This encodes CASSYTDRGHTYEQYF.

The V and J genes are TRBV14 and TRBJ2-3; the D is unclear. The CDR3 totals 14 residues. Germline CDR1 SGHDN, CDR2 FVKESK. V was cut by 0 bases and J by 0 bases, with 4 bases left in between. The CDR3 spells CASSQEVSTDTQYF. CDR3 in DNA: TGTGCCAGCAGCCAAGAAGTGAGCACAGATACGCAGTATTTT.

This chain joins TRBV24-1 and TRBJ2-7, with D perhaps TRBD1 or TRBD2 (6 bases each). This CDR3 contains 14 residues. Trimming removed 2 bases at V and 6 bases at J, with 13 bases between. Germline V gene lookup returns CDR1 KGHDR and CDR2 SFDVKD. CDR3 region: CATSDSTRTVEQYF. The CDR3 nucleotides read TGTGCCACCAGTGATTCGACTAGGACAGTCGAGCAGTACTTC.

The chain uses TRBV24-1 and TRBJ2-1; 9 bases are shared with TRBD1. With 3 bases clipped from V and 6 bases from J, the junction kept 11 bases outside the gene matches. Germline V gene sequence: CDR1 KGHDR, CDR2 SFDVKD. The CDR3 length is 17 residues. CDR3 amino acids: CATSDDSDRGILNEQFF. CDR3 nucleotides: TGTGCCACCAGTGATGACTCAGACAGGGGGATTCTCAATGAGCAGTTCTTC.

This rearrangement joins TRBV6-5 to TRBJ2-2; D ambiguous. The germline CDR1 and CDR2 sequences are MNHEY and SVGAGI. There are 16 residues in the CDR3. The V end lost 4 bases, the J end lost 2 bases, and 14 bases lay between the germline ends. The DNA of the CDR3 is TGTGCCAGCAGTTCATCCTCCAGCCGAAACACCGGGGAGCTGTTTTTT. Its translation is CASSSSSSRNTGELFF.

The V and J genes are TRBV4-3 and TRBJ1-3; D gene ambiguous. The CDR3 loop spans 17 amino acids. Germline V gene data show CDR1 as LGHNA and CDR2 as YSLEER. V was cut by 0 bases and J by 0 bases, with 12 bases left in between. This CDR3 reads CASSQDPPGSSGNTIYF. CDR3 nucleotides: TGCGCCAGCAGCCAAGACCCCCCCGGCAGCTCTGGAAACACCATATATTTT.

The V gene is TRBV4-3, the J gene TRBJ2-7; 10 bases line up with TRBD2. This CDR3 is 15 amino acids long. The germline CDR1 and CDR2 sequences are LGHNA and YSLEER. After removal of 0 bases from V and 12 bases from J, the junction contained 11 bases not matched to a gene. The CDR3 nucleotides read TGCGCCAGCAGCCAAGATCGGGCTAGCGGGAGTCCTCTGTACTTC. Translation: CASSQDRASGSPLYF.

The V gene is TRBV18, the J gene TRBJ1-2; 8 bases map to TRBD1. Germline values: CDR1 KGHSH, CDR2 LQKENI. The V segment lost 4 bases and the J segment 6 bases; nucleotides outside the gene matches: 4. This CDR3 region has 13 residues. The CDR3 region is CASSQTGEHGYTF. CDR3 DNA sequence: TGTGCCAGCTCACAGACAGGGGAGCATGGCTACACCTTC.

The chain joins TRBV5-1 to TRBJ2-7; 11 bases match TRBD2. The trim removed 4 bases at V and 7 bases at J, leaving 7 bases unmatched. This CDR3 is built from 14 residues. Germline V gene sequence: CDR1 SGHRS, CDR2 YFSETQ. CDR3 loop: CASSLTSGGGEQYF. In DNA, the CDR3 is TGCGCCAGCAGCCTTACTAGCGGGGGAGGGGAGCAGTACTTC.

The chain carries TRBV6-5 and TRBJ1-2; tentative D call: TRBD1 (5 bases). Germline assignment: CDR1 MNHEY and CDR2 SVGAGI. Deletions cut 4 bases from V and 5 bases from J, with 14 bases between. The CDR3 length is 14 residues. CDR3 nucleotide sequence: TGTGCCAGCAGTTTAAGATGGGGGTGGTATGGCTACACCTTC. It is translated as CASSLRWGWYGYTF.

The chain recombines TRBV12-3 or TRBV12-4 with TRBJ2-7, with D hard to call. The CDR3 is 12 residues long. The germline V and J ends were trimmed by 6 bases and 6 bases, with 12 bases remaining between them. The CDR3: CASSPSGTEQYF. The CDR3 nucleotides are TGTGCCAGCAGCCCCAGTGGCACCGAGCAGTACTTC.

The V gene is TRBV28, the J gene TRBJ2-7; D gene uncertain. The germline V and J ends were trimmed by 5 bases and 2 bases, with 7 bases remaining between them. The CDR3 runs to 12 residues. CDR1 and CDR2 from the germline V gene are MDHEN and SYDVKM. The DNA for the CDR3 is TGTGCCAGCAGTGTTTTAACCTACGAGCAGTACTTC. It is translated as CASSVLTYEQYF.

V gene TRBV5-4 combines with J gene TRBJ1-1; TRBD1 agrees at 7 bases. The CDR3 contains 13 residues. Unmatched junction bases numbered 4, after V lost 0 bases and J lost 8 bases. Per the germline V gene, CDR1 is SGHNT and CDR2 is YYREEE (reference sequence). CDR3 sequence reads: CASSLVWDREAFF. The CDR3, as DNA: TGTGCCAGCAGCTTGGTCTGGGACAGAGAAGCTTTCTTT. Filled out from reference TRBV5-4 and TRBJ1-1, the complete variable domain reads ETGVTQSPTHLIKTRGQQVTLRCSSQSGHNTVSWYQQALGQGPQFIFQYYREEENGRGNFPPRFSGLQFPNYSSELNVNALELDDSALYLCASSLVWDREAFFGQGTRLTVV.

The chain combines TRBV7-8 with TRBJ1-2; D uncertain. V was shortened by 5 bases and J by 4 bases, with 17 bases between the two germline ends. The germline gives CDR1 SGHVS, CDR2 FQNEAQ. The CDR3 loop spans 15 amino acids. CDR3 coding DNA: TGTGCCAGCAGCACAGCCGGCAGTTTGAGCTATGGCTACACCTTC. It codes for CASSTAGSLSYGYTF.